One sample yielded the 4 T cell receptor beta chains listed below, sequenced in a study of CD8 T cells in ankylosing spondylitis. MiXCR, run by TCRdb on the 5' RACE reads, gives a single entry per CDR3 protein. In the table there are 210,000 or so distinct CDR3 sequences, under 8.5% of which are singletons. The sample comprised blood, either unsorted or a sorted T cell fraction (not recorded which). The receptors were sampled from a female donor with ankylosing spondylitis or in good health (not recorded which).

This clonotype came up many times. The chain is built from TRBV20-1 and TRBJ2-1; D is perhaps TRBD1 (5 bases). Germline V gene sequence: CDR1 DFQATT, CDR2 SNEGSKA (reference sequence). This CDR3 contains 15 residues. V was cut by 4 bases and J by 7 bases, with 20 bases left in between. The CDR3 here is CSANRAVGPLNEQFF. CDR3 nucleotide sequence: TGCAGTGCTAATAGGGCAGTGGGGCCGCTTAATGAGCAGTTCTTC.

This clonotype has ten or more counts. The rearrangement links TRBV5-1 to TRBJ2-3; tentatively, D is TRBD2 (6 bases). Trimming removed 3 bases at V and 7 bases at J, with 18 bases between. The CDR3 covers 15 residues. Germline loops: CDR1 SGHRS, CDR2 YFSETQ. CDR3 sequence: CASSSKLGGSNTQYF. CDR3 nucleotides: TGCGCCAGCAGCTCCAAGCTGGGGGGTTCGAATACGCAGTATTTT.

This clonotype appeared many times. The CDR3 DNA reads TGCAGCCTTGGACAGGGACTAAACAATGAGCAGTTCTTC. Protein product: CSLGQGLNNEQFF. This chain connects TRBV29-1 to TRBJ2-1; D is perhaps TRBD1 (8 bases). V gave up 8 bases and J gave up 5 bases, with 16 bases separating them. CDR3 size: 13 residues. Germline CDR1 SQVTM, CDR2 ANQGSEA.

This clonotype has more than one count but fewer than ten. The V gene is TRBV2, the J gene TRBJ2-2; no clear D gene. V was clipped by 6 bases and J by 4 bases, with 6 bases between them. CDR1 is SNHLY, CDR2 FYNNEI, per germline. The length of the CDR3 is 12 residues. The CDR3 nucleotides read TGTGCCAGCAGCAGATTCACCGGGGAGCTGTTTTTT. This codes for CASSRFTGELFF.